A single sample gave rise to the 5 T cell receptor beta chains below, sequenced in a study of molecular identifiers for immune sequencing clone quantification. One entry per CDR3 protein results from TCRdb running MiXCR on the PCR reads. The sample has tens of thousands of distinct CDR3 sequences, around 20% seen once; the top ten hold approximately 1%. Sequences were obtained from naive CD8+ T cells from blood, with Jurkat cell RNA spiked in. Described subset: FACS-sorted CD8+CD4-CCR7+CD45RA+ naive T cells. Source of these receptors: a human donor in good health. Some libraries in this study had Jurkat cell RNA spiked in.

The chain uses TRBV7-9 and TRBJ2-5; the match to TRBD2 covers 8 bases. Trimming cost V 2 bases and J 1 base; bases outside gene matches: 3. The CDR3 totals 15 residues. Per germline, CDR1 SEHNR and CDR2 FQNEAQ (reference sequence). DNA of the CDR3: TGTGCCAGCAGCTTAACGGGAGGGCCCCAAGAGACCCAGTACTTC. This gives the protein CASSLTGGPQETQYF.

This clonotype was observed a few times. V and J are TRBV20-1 and TRBJ2-3; 9 bases match TRBD1. The germline V gene encodes CDR1 DFQATT and CDR2 SNEGSKA (reference sequence). V trimming: 2 bases; J trimming: 2 bases; junction bases outside the gene matches: 8. The CDR3 has 16 amino acids. CDR3: CSARTLGTGFTDTQYF. The DNA for the CDR3 is TGCAGTGCTAGAACTCTCGGGACAGGGTTCACAGATACGCAGTATTTT.

V gene TRBV20-1 combines with J gene TRBJ2-7; 7 bases fit TRBD2. The CDR3 sequence is 12 residues long. Germline CDR1 reads DFQATT; CDR2 reads SNEGSKA (reference sequence). V was pared by 4 bases and J by 4 bases, with 4 bases of the junction left unmatched. The CDR3 sequence is CSATLGGYEQYF. CDR3 DNA sequence: TGCAGTGCTACCCTCGGGGGGTACGAGCAGTACTTC.

This clonotype was seen many times. The chain uses TRBV28 and TRBJ2-4, with D perhaps matching TRBD1 or TRBD2 (5 bases each). CDR1 is MDHEN and CDR2 is SYDVKM in the germline V gene. The CDR3 is 15 residues long. Trimming removed 6 bases at V and 0 bases at J, with 12 bases between. CDR3 region: CASSSGTEAKNIQYF. Here the CDR3 DNA reads TGTGCCAGCAGCTCCGGGACGGAAGCCAAAAACATTCAGTACTTC.

This clonotype was recorded a few times. The V call is TRBV6-6, the J call TRBJ2-1, with 11 bases that match TRBD2. Germline CDR1 and CDR2: MNHNY and SVGAGI (reference sequence). J lost 0 bases, V lost 2 bases, and 6 bases had no gene match. CDR3 size: 18 residues. This chain's CDR3 is CASSYLAGGADSYNEQFF. The CDR3 DNA is TGTGCCAGCAGTTACCTAGCGGGAGGCGCCGACTCCTACAATGAGCAGTTCTTC.